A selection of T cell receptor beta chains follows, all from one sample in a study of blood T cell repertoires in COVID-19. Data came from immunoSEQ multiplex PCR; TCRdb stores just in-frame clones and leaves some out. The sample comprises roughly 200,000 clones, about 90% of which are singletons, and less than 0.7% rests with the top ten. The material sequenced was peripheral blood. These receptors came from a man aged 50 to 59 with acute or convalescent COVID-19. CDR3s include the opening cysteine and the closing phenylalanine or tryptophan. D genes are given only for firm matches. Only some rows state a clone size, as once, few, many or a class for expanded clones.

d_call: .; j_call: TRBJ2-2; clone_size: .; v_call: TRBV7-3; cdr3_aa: CASSLVGGRTGELFF; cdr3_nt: TGTGCCAGCAGCTTGGTCGGGGGTAGGACCGGGGAGCTGTTTTTT
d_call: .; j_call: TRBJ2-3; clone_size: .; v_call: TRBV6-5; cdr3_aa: CASNEEPRDTQYF; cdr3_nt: TGTGCCAGCAACGAGGAGCCTAGAGATACGCAGTATTTT
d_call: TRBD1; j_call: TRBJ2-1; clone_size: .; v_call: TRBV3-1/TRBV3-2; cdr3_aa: CASSYGIGQGTYNEQFF; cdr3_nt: TGTGCCAGCAGCTATGGGATTGGACAGGGGACCTACAATGAGCAGTTCTTC
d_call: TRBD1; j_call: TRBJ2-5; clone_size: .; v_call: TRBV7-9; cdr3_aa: CASSFPRTGQDHQETQYF; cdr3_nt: TGTGCCAGCAGCTTCCCCCGGACAGGGCAGGACCACCAAGAGACCCAGTACTTC
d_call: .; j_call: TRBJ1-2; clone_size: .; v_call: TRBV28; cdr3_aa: CASSDTVDGYTF; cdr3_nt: TGTGCCAGCAGTGATACAGTCGATGGCTACACCTTC
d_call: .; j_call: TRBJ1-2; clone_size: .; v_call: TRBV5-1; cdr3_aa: CASSPGFGVYYGYTF; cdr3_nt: TGCGCCAGCAGCCCCGGGTTCGGGGTCTACTATGGCTACACCTTC
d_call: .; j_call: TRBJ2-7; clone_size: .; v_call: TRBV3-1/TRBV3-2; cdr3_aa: CASSQRGNPYEQYF; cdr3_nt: TGTGCCAGCAGCCAACGGGGGAACCCCTACGAGCAGTACTTC
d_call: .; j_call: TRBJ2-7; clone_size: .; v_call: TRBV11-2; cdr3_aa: CASSLDWATGTSGRGAHF; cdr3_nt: .
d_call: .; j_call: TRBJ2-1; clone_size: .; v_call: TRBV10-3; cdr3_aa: CATRQDNEQFF; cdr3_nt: TGTGCCACCCGACAGGACAATGAGCAGTTCTTC
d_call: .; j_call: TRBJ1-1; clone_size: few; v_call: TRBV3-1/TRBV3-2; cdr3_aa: CASSPHGAVGNAEAFF; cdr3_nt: TGTGCCAGCAGCCCCCATGGGGCGGTGGGGAACGCTGAAGCTTTCTTT
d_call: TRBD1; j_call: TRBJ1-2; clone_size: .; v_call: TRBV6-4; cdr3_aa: CASSDGTGGGYTF; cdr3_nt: TGTGCCAGCAGTGACGGCACAGGGGGTGGCTACACCTTC
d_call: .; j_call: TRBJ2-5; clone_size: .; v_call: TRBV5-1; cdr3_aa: CASSGTDQETQYF; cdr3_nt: TGCGCCAGCAGCGGGACTGACCAAGAGACCCAGTACTTC
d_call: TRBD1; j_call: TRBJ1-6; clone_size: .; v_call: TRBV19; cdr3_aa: CASRGTGWSPLHF; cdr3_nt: TGTGCCAGTAGGGGGACAGGGTGGTCACCCCTCCACTTT
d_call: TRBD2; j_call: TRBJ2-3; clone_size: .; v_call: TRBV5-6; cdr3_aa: CASSLGAAGGRTDTQYF; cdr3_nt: TGTGCCAGCAGCTTGGGAGCGGCGGGGGGAAGGACAGATACGCAGTATTTT
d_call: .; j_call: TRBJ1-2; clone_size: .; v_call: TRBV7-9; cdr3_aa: CASSNTGTKGYGYTF; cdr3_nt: TGTGCCAGCAGCAACACCGGGACAAAAGGGTATGGCTACACCTTC
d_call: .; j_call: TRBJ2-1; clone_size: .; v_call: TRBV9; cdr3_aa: CASSVARGPTHEQFF; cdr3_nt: TGTGCCAGCAGCGTAGCGCGGGGGCCCACTCATGAGCAGTTCTTC
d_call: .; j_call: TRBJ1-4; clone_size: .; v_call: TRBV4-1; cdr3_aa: CASSQPLNTGRREKLFF; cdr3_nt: TGCGCCAGCAGCCAACCCCTCAACACAGGGAGACGGGAAAAACTGTTTTTT
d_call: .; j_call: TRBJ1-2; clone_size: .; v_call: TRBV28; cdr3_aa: CASSDRFPLYGYTF; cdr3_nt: TGTGCCAGCTCCGACAGGTTTCCTCTCTATGGCTACACCTTC
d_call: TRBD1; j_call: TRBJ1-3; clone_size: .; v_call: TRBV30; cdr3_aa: CAWSVRDSGNTIYF; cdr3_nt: TGTGCCTGGAGTGTTAGGGACAGTGGAAACACCATATATTTT
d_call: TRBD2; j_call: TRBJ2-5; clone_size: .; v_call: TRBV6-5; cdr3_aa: CASSLGLAGETQYF; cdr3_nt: TGTGCCAGCAGTTTGGGACTAGCGGGGGAGACCCAGTACTTC
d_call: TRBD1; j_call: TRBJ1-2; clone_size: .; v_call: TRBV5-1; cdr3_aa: CASSRDRGSNYGYTF; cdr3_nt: TGCGCCAGCAGCAGAGACAGGGGCTCTAACTATGGCTACACCTTC
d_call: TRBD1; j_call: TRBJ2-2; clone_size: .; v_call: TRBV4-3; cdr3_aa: CASSQETGGTGELFF; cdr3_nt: TGCGCCAGCAGCCAAGAAACAGGGGGCACCGGGGAGCTGTTTTTT
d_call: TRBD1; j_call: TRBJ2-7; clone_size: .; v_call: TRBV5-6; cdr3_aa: CASSSPDREHEQYF; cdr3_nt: TGTGCCAGCAGCTCCCCAGACAGGGAACACGAGCAGTACTTC
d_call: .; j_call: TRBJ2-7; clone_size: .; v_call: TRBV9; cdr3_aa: CASSVGGTYEQYF; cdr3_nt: TGTGCCAGCAGCGTGGGGGGAACCTACGAGCAGTACTTC
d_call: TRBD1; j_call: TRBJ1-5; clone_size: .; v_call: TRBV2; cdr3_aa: CASSYRQGDQPQHF; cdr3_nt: TGTGCCAGCAGCTACAGACAGGGCGATCAGCCCCAGCATTTT
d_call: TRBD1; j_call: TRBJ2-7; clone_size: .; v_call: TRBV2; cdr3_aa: CASTLGPGQGINEQYF; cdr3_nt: TGTGCCAGCACTTTGGGGCCGGGACAGGGAATTAACGAGCAGTACTTC
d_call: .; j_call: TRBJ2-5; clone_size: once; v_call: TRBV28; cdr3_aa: CASSQSSPETQYF; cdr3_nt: TGTGCCAGCAGCCAATCTAGCCCTGAGACCCAGTACTTC
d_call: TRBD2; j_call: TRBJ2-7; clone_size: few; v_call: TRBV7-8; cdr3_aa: CASSPRTSGDSYEQYF; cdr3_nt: TGTGCCAGCAGCCCCCGGACTAGCGGGGACTCCTACGAGCAGTACTTC
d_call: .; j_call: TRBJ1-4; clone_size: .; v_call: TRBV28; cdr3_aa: CASNQDSRDGEKLFF; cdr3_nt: TGTGCCAGCAATCAAGACAGCCGAGATGGGGAAAAACTGTTTTTT
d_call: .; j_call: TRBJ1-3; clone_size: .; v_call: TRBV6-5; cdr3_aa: CASMNSLSGGDRYF; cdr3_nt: TGTGCCAGTATGAATTCCTTGTCGGGAGGGGACCGATATTTT
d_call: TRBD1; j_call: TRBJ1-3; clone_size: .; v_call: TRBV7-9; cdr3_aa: CASSLRGQSSGNTIYF; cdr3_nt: TGTGCCAGCAGCTTAAGGGGGCAGAGCTCTGGAAACACCATATATTTT
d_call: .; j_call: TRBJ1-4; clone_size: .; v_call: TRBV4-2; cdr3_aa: CASSQEVHTDEKLFF; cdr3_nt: TGTGCCAGCAGCCAAGAGGTGCATACTGATGAAAAACTGTTTTTT
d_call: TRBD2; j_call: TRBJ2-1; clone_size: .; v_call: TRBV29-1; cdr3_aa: CSVEAGTSGIEQFF; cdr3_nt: TGCAGCGTTGAGGCCGGGACTAGCGGGATTGAGCAGTTCTTC